This T cell receptor (beta chain) was captured by sequencing in a study of blood T cell repertoires in COVID-19. Study as a whole: The samples span acute and convalescent COVID-19 from the United States, Italy and Spain.

Profiling relied on immunoSEQ multiplex PCR, and the TCRdb table lists in-frame clones only, not all of them. This repertoire shows 410,000 or so clones, about nine tenths found once; its top ten account for less than 2%. This CDR3 spans 13 amino acids. The germline CDR1 and CDR2 sequences are SGHTA and FQGNSA. V was shortened by 3 bases and J by 4 bases, with 7 bases between the two germline ends. This rearrangement joins TRBV7-2 to TRBJ1-5, with D perhaps matching TRBD1 (5 bases). The sequencing input was peripheral blood. This clonotype originated in a woman aged 40 to 50 with COVID-19, enrolled during active disease. CDR3 coding DNA: TGTGCCAGCAGCTTCTCAGGGAATCAGCCCCAGCATTTT. It encodes CASSFSGNQPQHF. Combining the CDR3 with reference TRBV7-2 and TRBJ1-5 gives the whole variable domain GAGVSQSPSNKVTEKGKDVELRCDPISGHTALYWYRQSLGQGLEFLIYFQGNSAPDKSGLPSDRFSAERTGGSVSTLTIQRTQQEDSAVYLCASSFSGNQPQHFGDGTRLSIL.